Below, 12 T cell receptor beta chains from the same sample are listed, as sequenced in a study of T cell responses to AZD1222 COVID-19 vaccine. The protocol was immunoSEQ multiplex PCR, while the TCRdb copy is restricted to in-frame clones and leaves out a portion. The sample consists of some 100,000 clones, approximately 90% of them appearing once. Sequences were derived from peripheral blood, sampled on day 0 of AZD1222 vaccination. The receptor source for this set is an adult in good health.

About this clone: Other DNA sequences from this sample encode an identical CDR3 as well. This rearrangement joins TRBV28 to TRBJ1-5; tentatively, D is TRBD1 (5 bases). The V end lost 0 bases, the J end lost 4 bases, and 10 bases lay between the germline ends. Germline V gene data show CDR1 as MDHEN and CDR2 as SYDVKM. The length of the CDR3 is 15 residues. CDR3 sequence reads: CASSLWGRGNQPQHF. CDR3 bases: TGTGCCAGCAGTTTATGGGGGCGCGGGAATCAGCCCCAGCATTTT.

This chain links TRBV3-1 (or the pseudogene TRBV3-2) with TRBJ1-2; 11 bases match TRBD1. The length of the CDR3 is 16 residues. Trimming removed 3 bases from V and 8 bases from J; junction bases left unmatched: 11. Germline values: CDR1 LGHDT, CDR2 YNNKEL (reference sequence). The CDR3 coding sequence is TGTGCCAGCAGCCAGATAGGGACAGGGGGAATTGGGGGCTACACCTTC. This sequence encodes CASSQIGTGGIGGYTF.

The rearrangement uses TRBV28 and TRBJ2-5; D is possibly TRBD2 (6 bases). This CDR3 is 14 amino acids long. Per germline, CDR1 MDHEN and CDR2 SYDVKM. V was pared by 3 bases and J by 8 bases, with 16 bases between. CDR3 sequence: CASSFGGWDFTQYF. The CDR3 nucleotides are TGTGCCAGCAGTTTTGGGGGTTGGGACTTTACCCAGTACTTC.

J is TRBJ1-4 and V is TRBV6-5; D not resolved. Germline-derived CDR1 and CDR2 are MNHEY and SVGAGI. V gave up 8 bases and J gave up 4 bases, with 8 bases separating them. The CDR3 is made up of 12 amino acids. CDR3 DNA sequence: TGTGCCAGCGCCAGACTTAATGAAAAACTGTTTTTT. As protein: CASARLNEKLFF.

The rearrangement uses TRBV12-3 or TRBV12-4 and TRBJ2-1; D possibly matches TRBD1 or TRBD2 (5 bases each). V lost 5 bases, J lost 10 bases, and 9 bases lay in between. The CDR3 is 11 residues long. The CDR3 loop reads CASSPRDEQFF. The CDR3 DNA is TGTGCCAGCAGTCCTCGGGACGAGCAGTTCTTC.

V is TRBV19 and J is TRBJ1-6; D remains ambiguous. The CDR3 spans 11 residues. CDR1 and CDR2 from the germline V gene are LNHDA and SQIVND (reference sequence). V shed 3 bases and J shed 10 bases, with 4 bases lying between them. The CDR3 reads CASSMGSPLHF. CDR3 coding DNA: TGTGCCAGTAGTATGGGATCACCCCTCCACTTT.

This chain joins TRBV18 and TRBJ1-1; the match to TRBD1 covers 10 bases. V trimming: 3 bases; J trimming: 4 bases; junction bases outside the gene matches: 8. CDR1 and CDR2 (germline): KGHSH, LQKENI. This CDR3 is 16 amino acids long. The CDR3 sequence: CASSPRTGGSGTEAFF. CDR3 nucleotide sequence: TGTGCCAGCTCACCGCGGACAGGGGGGTCGGGCACTGAAGCTTTCTTT.

This clone was seen a single time. The V gene is TRBV5-1, the J gene TRBJ1-5; 9 positions match TRBD1. The CDR3 runs 15 residues. Germline values: CDR1 SGHRS, CDR2 YFSETQ. J lost 2 bases, V lost 4 bases, and 4 bases had no gene match. The chain's CDR3 is CASSQGQGGNQPQHF. CDR3 sequence (DNA): TGCGCCAGCAGCCAGGGACAGGGCGGCAATCAGCCCCAGCATTTT.

V gene TRBV27 combines with J gene TRBJ2-1, with D possibly called TRBD1 or TRBD2 (6 bases each). CDR3 length: 15 amino acids. CDR1 is MNHEY and CDR2 is SMNVEV in the germline V gene (reference sequence). The V end lost 2 bases, the J end lost 2 bases, and 10 bases lay between the germline ends. The CDR3 loop reads CASSLGGLPYNEQFF. The CDR3 nucleotides read TGTGCCAGCAGTTTAGGGGGGCTACCCTACAATGAGCAGTTCTTC.

In its sample, this clone was seen once. This rearrangement joins TRBV6-2 or TRBV6-3 to TRBJ2-1, with D possibly TRBD2 on 6 matching bases. Germline V CDR1 and CDR2: MNHEY, SVGEGT. This CDR3 comprises 15 residues. Trimming took 6 bases from V and 15 from J, leaving 27 bases between them. This CDR3 is CASSHGGSPGVVAFF. The CDR3 nucleotides are TGTGCCAGCAGCCACGGAGGAAGTCCGGGGGTCGTCGCGTTCTTC.

This chain uses TRBV7-3 with TRBJ1-6, with D possibly being TRBD1 (5 bases). This CDR3 comprises 16 residues. Germline CDR1 is SGHTA and CDR2 is FQGTGA. Trimming removed 1 base at V and 3 bases at J, with 10 bases between. The CDR3 protein is CASSLSGADYNSPLHF. The CDR3 DNA reads TGTGCCAGCAGCTTAAGCGGGGCCGACTATAATTCACCCCTCCACTTT. Together with reference TRBV7-3 and TRBJ1-6, the CDR3 gives the full variable domain: GAGVSQTPSNKVTEKGKYVELRCDPISGHTALYWYRQSLGQGPEFLIYFQGTGAADDSGLPNDRFFAVRPEGSVSTLKIQRTERGDSAVYLCASSLSGADYNSPLHFGNGTRLTVT.

The genes are TRBV5-1 and TRBJ2-6, with D uncertain. The CDR3 has 16 residues. The V end was cut by 4 bases, the J end by 0 bases, with 11 bases between. Germline assignment: CDR1 SGHRS and CDR2 YFSETQ. CDR3 DNA: TGCGCCAGCAGCAGGCCCCATAACTCTGGGGCCAACGTCCTGACTTTC. Amino acids: CASSRPHNSGANVLTF.